Listed here are 31 T cell receptor beta chains from one sample, sequenced in a study of tumor and adjacent non-tumor tissue in lung cancer. This sample's RNA came from whole unsorted tissue. This non-tumor lung sample came from over 3 cm beyond the tumor edge. Three rounds of nested PCR, following a modified ARM-PCR protocol, produced the TCRbeta library. TCRdb analysed the multiplex PCR reads with MiXCR anew, one entry per CDR3 protein. Found here are 100,000 or so distinct CDR3 sequences, more than 55% of them singletons; the top ten hold around 20%. Input material: distant non-tumor lung tissue. The receptor set was obtained from a man aged 30-40 years with non-small cell lung cancer.

In regard to this clonotype: As the CDR3 is not closed by the conserved phenylalanine or tryptophan, this likely results from a read error. V is TRBV5-5 and J is TRBJ1-5; possibly TRBD1 for D (6 bases). CDR1 SGHKS and CDR2 YYEKEE come from the germline V gene (reference sequence). The CDR3 contains 15 residues. V lost 2 bases to trimming and J lost 3 bases, with 12 bases between them. In nucleotides, the CDR3 is TGTGCCAGCAGCTTCACAGGGAGTTTCAATCAGCCCCAGCATTAT. Its translation: CASSFTGSFNQPQHY.

Comment on this clonotype: A junction end diverges from the germline sequence, so it may reflect a read error. The chain links TRBV6-6 to TRBJ1-3, with unresolved D. The CDR3 extends over 16 amino acids. Germline assignment: CDR1 MNHNY and CDR2 SVGAGI (reference sequence). The CDR3, as DNA: TGTGCCAGCACTTACTCGAGCCCGATGTCTGGAAACATCATATATTTT. Its protein product is CASTYSSPMSGNIIYF.

Concerning this clonotype: A much bigger clone sits one base away, suggesting this may be a read error. This chain uses TRBV4-2 with TRBJ1-1, with D hard to call. The CDR3 totals 15 residues. V lost 0 bases to trimming and J lost 5 bases, with 13 bases between them. Germline CDR1 LGHNA, CDR2 YNFKEQ. The CDR3 DNA follows: TGTGCCAGCAGCCAAGAGGGGTCGGGAGGGACTGAAGCTTTCTTT. It specifies CASSQEGSGGTEAFF.

Only a few counts were recorded for this clonotype. The junction departs from germline at one end; a sequencing error may be responsible. The chain links TRBV5-4 to TRBJ2-1; the match to TRBD2 covers 10 bases. This CDR3 contains 15 residues. The V gene's germline CDR1 is SGHNT and CDR2 YYREEE (reference sequence). The CDR3 loop reads CASRTGLANHNEQFF. In nucleotides, the CDR3 is TGTGCCAGCCGCACGGGACTAGCGAACCACAACGAGCAGTTCTTC.

The chain is built from TRBV29-1 and TRBJ2-7; no definite D call. CDR1 and CDR2 (germline): SQVTM, ANQGSEA. V gave up 3 bases and J gave up 9 bases, with 15 bases separating them. This CDR3 comprises 12 residues. The DNA for the CDR3 is TGCAGCGTTGATGACGGAGTGGACGGGCAGTACTTC. It translates to CSVDDGVDGQYF.

The table lists this clonotype with a few counts. The chain links TRBV11-2 to TRBJ2-4, with D unclear. The ends were cut back, 1 base at V and 0 bases at J, with 7 bases in the middle. The germline gives CDR1 SGHAT, CDR2 FQNNGV. This CDR3 comprises 15 residues. DNA of the CDR3: TGTGCCAGCAGCTTAGTCGGTGAAGCCAAAAACATTCAGTACTTC. Protein product: CASSLVGEAKNIQYF.

This clonotype was observed at least ten times. V is TRBV10-3 and J is TRBJ1-2; 8 nucleotides line up with TRBD1. The V gene end was trimmed by 7 bases and the J gene end by 7 bases; junction bases not matched to a gene: 5. This CDR3 comprises 12 residues. Germline CDR1 and CDR2: ENHRY and SYGVKD. CDR3 amino acids: CAITTGQGGYTF. The CDR3 region has the DNA TGTGCCATCACCACTGGACAGGGTGGCTACACCTTC.

A word on this clonotype: A junction end diverges from the germline sequence, so it may reflect a read error. CDR3 coding DNA: TGCGCCAGCAGCTCCGGTGGGGCCTACGAGCACTACTTC. It is translated as CASSSGGAYEHYF. This sequence joins TRBV5-1 and TRBJ2-7; tentatively, D is TRBD1 (5 bases). CDR1 and CDR2 from the germline V gene are SGHRS and YFSETQ. This CDR3 region has 13 residues.

Concerning this clonotype itself: At one end the junction does not follow the germline gene, possibly because of a read error. This chain links TRBV7-9 with TRBJ2-5, with 7 nucleotides matching TRBD1. The V gene's germline CDR1 is SEHNR and CDR2 FQNEAQ (reference sequence). The length of the CDR3 is 13 residues. Here the CDR3 DNA reads TGTACCAGCAGCCCCGTGGACAGGGAGACCCAGTACTTC. It translates to CTSSPVDRETQYF.

This clonotype was counted a few times. This may be a read error, as it is one base from a much larger clone. CDR3 DNA sequence: TGTACCAGCAGTTGGGGACAGGGGGCTTACGAGCAGTACTTC. This translates into CTSSWGQGAYEQYF. The rearrangement links TRBV6-5 to TRBJ2-7, with 12 positions matching TRBD1. CDR1 is MNHEY, CDR2 SVGAGI, per germline. The CDR3 covers 14 residues.

This clonotype was seen just once. The chain joins TRBV6-1 to TRBJ2-5; TRBD2 matches 8 bases. This CDR3 is built from 15 residues. V gave up 8 bases and J gave up 5 bases; unmatched junction bases: 13. Germline loops: CDR1 MNHNS, CDR2 SASEGT. CDR3 nucleotides: TGTGCCAGCTATCCCCGGCGGGGGGCCCTGGAGACCCAGTACTTC. Translation: CASYPRRGALETQYF.

This clonotype was recorded at least ten times. This rearrangement joins TRBV6-5 to TRBJ2-7, with 8 bases identical to TRBD2. Per the germline V gene, CDR1 is MNHEY and CDR2 is SVGAGI. V shed 4 bases and J 2 bases; nucleotides not matched to a gene: 10. This CDR3 comprises 16 residues. CDR3 protein: CASSSVYGGVTYEQYF. The CDR3 nucleotides read TGTGCCAGCAGTTCAGTGTACGGGGGGGTGACCTACGAGCAGTACTTC.

The chain joins TRBV7-9 to TRBJ2-5; no definite D call. CDR1 and CDR2 (germline): SEHNR, FQNEAQ (reference sequence). Trimming removed 3 bases from V and 2 bases from J, with 10 bases in between. The CDR3 runs 14 residues. The CDR3 nucleotides are TGTGCCAGCAGCTTCGGTCTAGGACAAGAGACCCAGTACTTC. Translation: CASSFGLGQETQYF. The variable domain in full, completed from reference TRBV7-9 and TRBJ2-5, reads DTGVSQNPRHKITKRGQNVTFRCDPISEHNRLYWYRQTLGQGPEFLTYFQNEAQLEKSRLLSDRFSAERPKGSFSTLEIQRTEQGDSAMYLCASSFGLGQETQYFGPGTRLLVL.

With respect to this clonotype: This likely comes from a read error, as the CDR3 has no conserved phenylalanine or tryptophan at its end. The V call is TRBV24-1, the J call TRBJ2-3; D not resolved. The CDR3 spans 13 residues. Germline CDR1 KGHDR, CDR2 SFDVKD. The CDR3 loop is CATSDSTTNTQYY. The CDR3, as DNA: TGTGCCACCAGTGATTCCACCACAAATACGCAGTATTAT.

A note on this clonotype: A much larger clone is a single base away; this may be a read error. The chain links TRBV10-1 to TRBJ2-2; D is uncertain. Germline CDR1 and CDR2: WNHNN and SYGVQD (reference sequence). This CDR3 is 13 amino acids long. CDR3 amino acids: CTSRYSNTGELFF. The CDR3 DNA reads as TGCACCAGCAGGTACTCGAACACCGGGGAGCTGTTTTTT.

In regard to this clonotype: The junction does not match germline at one end; this may be a read error. The CDR3 region is CANRGNTDAFF. DNA for the CDR3: TGTGCCAACAGAGGGAACACTGATGCTTTCTTT. This chain connects TRBV28 to TRBJ1-1, with no clear D. The germline CDR1 and CDR2 sequences are MDHEN and SYDVKM. CDR3 length equals 11 residues.

The chain employs TRBV6-1 and TRBJ2-3; the match to TRBD2 covers 8 bases. This CDR3 comprises 16 residues. Germline CDR1 reads MNHNS; CDR2 reads SASEGT. V trimming: 9 bases; J trimming: 6 bases; junction bases outside the gene matches: 17. The CDR3 here is CASSWGSGTQRDTQYF. CDR3 in DNA: TGTGCCAGTAGTTGGGGTAGCGGGACCCAACGGGATACGCAGTATTTT.

About this clonotype: Likely a read error: the CDR3 ends without its conserved phenylalanine or tryptophan. The V call is TRBV11-1, the J call TRBJ2-3; TRBD1 is a possible D gene (5 bases). Germline CDR1 SGHAT, CDR2 FQDESV (reference sequence). The CDR3 runs to 13 residues. The CDR3 loop is CGSSFRVEDTQYI. The CDR3, as DNA: TGTGGCAGCAGCTTCAGGGTTGAAGATACGCAGTATATT.

Comment on this clonotype: This may be a read error, as it is one base from a much larger clone. This chain links TRBV12-3 or TRBV12-4 with TRBJ1-1; no clear D gene. CDR3 length: 11 residues. The CDR3 region has the DNA TGTACCAGCTCCTGGGGCACTGAAGCTTTCTTT. This codes for CTSSWGTEAFF.

This clonotype was found once. J is TRBJ1-6 and V is TRBV14, with D tentatively TRBD1 (6 bases). From germline, CDR1 is SGHDN and CDR2 FVKESK. V lost 6 bases and J 7 bases, leaving 7 bases between the germline ends. There are 12 residues in the CDR3. The CDR3 spells CASSQGNSPLHF. CDR3 sequence (DNA): TGTGCCAGCAGTCAGGGGAATTCACCCCTCCACTTT.

This clonotype was observed at least ten times. The chain combines TRBV11-2 with TRBJ2-7; a possible D gene is TRBD1 (6 bases). The CDR3 extends over 13 amino acids. With 0 bases removed from V and 6 bases from J, the gap between germline ends came to 9 bases. Per germline, CDR1 SGHAT and CDR2 FQNNGV. The CDR3 bases are TGTGCCAGCAGCTTAGACAGGGGTGTCGAGCAGTACTTC. This sequence encodes CASSLDRGVEQYF.

Notes on this clonotype: One end of the junction fails to match germline, which may point to a read error. Written as DNA, the CDR3 is TGTGCCGGCAGCCAAGATACCTCAACATGGGGTGCGGCACCCCTCCACTTT. Its protein product is CAGSQDTSTWGAAPLHF. The chain combines TRBV4-2 with TRBJ1-6; D remains ambiguous. Germline CDR1 reads LGHNA; CDR2 reads YNFKEQ. This CDR3 is built from 17 residues.

The V gene is TRBV5-4, the J gene TRBJ2-3; D is uncertain. The germline V gene encodes CDR1 SGHNT and CDR2 YYREEE (reference sequence). The CDR3 is made up of 15 amino acids. V lost 0 bases and J lost 4, with 12 bases in between. The CDR3 region has the DNA TGTGCCAGCAGCTTGGCATCAGAAGGAGCAGATACGCAGTATTTT. Translated: CASSLASEGADTQYF.

As for this clonotype: This is likely a read error, given that the CDR3 carries no conserved phenylalanine or tryptophan at its end. This chain joins TRBV20-1 and TRBJ1-6, with D tentatively TRBD1 (5 bases). V was pared by 0 bases and J by 2 bases, with 11 bases between. There are 16 residues in the CDR3. Germline CDR1 DFQATT, CDR2 SNEGSKA (reference sequence). The CDR3 nucleotides read TGCAGTGCTAGAGATCGGGGACGGCCCTATAATTCACCCCTCCACCTT. As protein: CSARDRGRPYNSPLHL.

On this clonotype: A read error may account for a junction end that differs from germline. J is TRBJ1-1 and V is TRBV4-1; D is perhaps TRBD1 (5 bases). Germline V gene data show CDR1 as MGHRA and CDR2 as YSYEKL. There are 15 residues in the CDR3. This CDR3 reads CASGQGDGPDAEAFF. CDR3 DNA: TGCGCCAGCGGCCAAGGGGACGGACCGGACGCTGAAGCTTTCTTT.

The gene calls are TRBV6-5 and TRBJ2-1, with 11 nucleotides matching TRBD1. The CDR3 runs to 15 residues. Germline lookup yields CDR1 MNHEY and CDR2 SVGAGI. After removal of 7 bases from V and 8 bases from J, the junction contained 10 bases not matched to a gene. CDR3 amino acids: CASNSGQGVVHEQFF. As DNA, the CDR3 is TGTGCCAGCAATTCGGGACAGGGGGTGGTCCATGAGCAGTTCTTC.

V usage is TRBV20-1 and J usage is TRBJ2-7; D may be TRBD1 (5 bases). The CDR3 contains 14 residues. Deletions cut 2 bases from V and 8 bases from J, with 19 bases between. In germline, CDR1 is DFQATT, CDR2 SNEGSKA (reference sequence). This chain's CDR3 is CSARQTRGGYQQYF. The CDR3 bases are TGCAGTGCTAGACAAACAAGGGGCGGTTACCAGCAGTACTTC.

A remark on this clonotype: A read error is likely, as this CDR3 ends without the conserved phenylalanine or tryptophan. The DNA for the CDR3 is TGCAACGTTGCCCCCCCAGGGAAGGAGACCCAGTACCTC. Encoded protein: CNVAPPGKETQYL. The chain carries TRBV29-1 and TRBJ2-5; the D gene is possibly TRBD1 (5 bases). CDR1 SQVTM and CDR2 ANQGSEA come from the germline V gene. The CDR3 runs 13 residues.

Points on this clonotype: The junction shows a germline mismatch at one end, possibly a read error. The chain joins TRBV28 to TRBJ2-3; 14 bases are shared with TRBD2. This CDR3 spans 16 amino acids. Germline V lookup: CDR1 MDHEN, CDR2 SYDVKM. CDR3 DNA sequence: TGTGCCAACAGTTGGACTAGCGGGAGGTCCACAGATACGCAGTATTTT. Protein product: CANSWTSGRSTDTQYF.

This clonotype was seen a few times. A much larger clone lies a single base off, so this may be a read error. The genes are TRBV29-1 and TRBJ2-7; 7 bases align to TRBD2. CDR3 length: 11 residues. From germline, CDR1 is SQVTM and CDR2 ANQGSEA. V lost 6 bases and J lost 6; bases outside the gene matches: 5. CDR3 residues: CSVGEGREQYF. For the CDR3, the DNA is TGCAGCGTGGGGGAGGGGCGCGAGCAGTACTTC.

As to this clonotype: This sequence may be a read error, since a much larger clone differs from it by one base. This chain connects TRBV6-1 to TRBJ2-7, with TRBD1 matching 8 bases. CDR3 length equals 15 residues. CDR1 is MNHNS and CDR2 is SASEGT in the germline V gene. With V trimmed by 5 bases and J by 4 bases, 10 bases remained unmatched. The CDR3 nucleotides read TGTGCCAGCAGTCACCACGGACAGGGATCTTACGAGCAGTACTTC. Translating it yields CASSHHGQGSYEQYF.